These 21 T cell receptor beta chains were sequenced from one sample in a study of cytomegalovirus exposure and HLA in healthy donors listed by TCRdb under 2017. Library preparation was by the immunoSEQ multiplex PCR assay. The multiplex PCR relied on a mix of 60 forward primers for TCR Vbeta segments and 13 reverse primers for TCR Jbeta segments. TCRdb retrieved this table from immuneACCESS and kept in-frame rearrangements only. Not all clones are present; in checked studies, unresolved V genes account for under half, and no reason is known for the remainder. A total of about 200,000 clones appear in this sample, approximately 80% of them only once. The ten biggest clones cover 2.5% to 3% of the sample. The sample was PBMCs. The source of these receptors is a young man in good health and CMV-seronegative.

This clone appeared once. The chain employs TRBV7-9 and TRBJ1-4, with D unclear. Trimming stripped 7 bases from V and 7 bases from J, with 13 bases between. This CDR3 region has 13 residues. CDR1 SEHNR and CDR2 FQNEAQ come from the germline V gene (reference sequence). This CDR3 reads CASTTRGGEKLFF. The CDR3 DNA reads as TGTGCCAGCACCACCCGGGGAGGTGAAAAACTGTTTTTT.

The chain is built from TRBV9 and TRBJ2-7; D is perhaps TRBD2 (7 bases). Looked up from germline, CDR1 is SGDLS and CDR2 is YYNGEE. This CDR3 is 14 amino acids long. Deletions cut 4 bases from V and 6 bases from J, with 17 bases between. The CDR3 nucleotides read TGTGCCAGCAGCCCCCTGGGGGGGGCGGGCGAGCAGTACTTC. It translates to CASSPLGGAGEQYF.

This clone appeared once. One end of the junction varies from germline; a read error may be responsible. CDR3 in amino acids: CASSPGHNSGASVLTF. CDR3 DNA: TGTGCCAGCAGCCCTGGACACAACTCTGGGGCCAGCGTCCTGACTTTC. The V and J genes are TRBV7-2 and TRBJ2-6; a possible D gene is TRBD1 (5 bases). The germline V gene encodes CDR1 SGHTA and CDR2 FQGNSA. The CDR3 contains 16 residues.

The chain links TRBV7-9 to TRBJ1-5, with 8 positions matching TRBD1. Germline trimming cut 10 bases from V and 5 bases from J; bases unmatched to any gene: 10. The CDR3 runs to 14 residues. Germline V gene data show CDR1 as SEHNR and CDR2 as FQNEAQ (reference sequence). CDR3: CATGQGDDYQPQHF. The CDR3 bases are TGTGCCACCGGACAGGGAGATGATTATCAGCCCCAGCATTTT.

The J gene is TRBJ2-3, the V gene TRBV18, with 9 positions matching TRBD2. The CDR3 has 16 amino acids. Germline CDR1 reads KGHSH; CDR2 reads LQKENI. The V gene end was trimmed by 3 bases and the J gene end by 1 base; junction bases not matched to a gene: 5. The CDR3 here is CASSPAAGGRTDTQYF. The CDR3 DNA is TGTGCCAGCTCACCGGCAGCGGGGGGCCGCACAGATACGCAGTATTTT.

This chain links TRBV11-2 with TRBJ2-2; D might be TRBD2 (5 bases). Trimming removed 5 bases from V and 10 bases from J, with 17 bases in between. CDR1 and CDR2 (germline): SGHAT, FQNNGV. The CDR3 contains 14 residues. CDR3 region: CASSPPQRDLELFF. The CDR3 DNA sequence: TGTGCCAGCAGCCCGCCCCAACGGGATTTGGAGCTGTTTTTT.

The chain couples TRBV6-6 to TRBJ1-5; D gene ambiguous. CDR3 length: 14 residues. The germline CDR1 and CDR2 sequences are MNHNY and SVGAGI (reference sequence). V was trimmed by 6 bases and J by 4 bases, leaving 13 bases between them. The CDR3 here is CASRLLVANQPQHF. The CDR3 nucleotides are TGTGCCAGCAGGTTACTCGTAGCAAATCAGCCCCAGCATTTT.

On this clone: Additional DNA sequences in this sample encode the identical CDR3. The CDR3: CASSDTTGNTEAFF. DNA for the CDR3: TGTGCCAGCAGCGATACGACAGGGAACACTGAAGCTTTCTTT. The V gene is TRBV7-9, the J gene TRBJ1-1, with a possible D match to TRBD1 (6 bases). Trimming shortened V by 5 bases and J by 1 base, and 11 bases separated the two germline ends. The CDR3 consists of 14 residues. Per germline, CDR1 SEHNR and CDR2 FQNEAQ (reference sequence).

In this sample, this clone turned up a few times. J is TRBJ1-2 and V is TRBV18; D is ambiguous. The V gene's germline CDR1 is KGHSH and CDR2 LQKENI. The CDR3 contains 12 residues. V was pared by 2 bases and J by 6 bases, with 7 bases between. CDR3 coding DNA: TGTGCCAGCTCACCAGGGCAGGATGGCTACACCTTC. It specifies CASSPGQDGYTF.

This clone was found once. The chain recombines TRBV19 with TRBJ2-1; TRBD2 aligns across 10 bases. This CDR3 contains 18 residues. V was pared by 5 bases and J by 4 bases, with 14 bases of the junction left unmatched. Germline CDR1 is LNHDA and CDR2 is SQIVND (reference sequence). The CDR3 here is CASSRTITSGVSYNEQFF. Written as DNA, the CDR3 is TGTGCCAGTAGTCGAACGATAACTAGCGGGGTGTCGTACAATGAGCAGTTCTTC.

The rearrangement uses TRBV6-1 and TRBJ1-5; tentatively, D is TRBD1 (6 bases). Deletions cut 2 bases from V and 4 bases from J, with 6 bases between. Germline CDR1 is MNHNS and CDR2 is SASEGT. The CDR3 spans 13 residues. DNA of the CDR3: TGTGCCAGCAGTGAAACAGGGAATCAGCCCCAGCATTTT. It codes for CASSETGNQPQHF.

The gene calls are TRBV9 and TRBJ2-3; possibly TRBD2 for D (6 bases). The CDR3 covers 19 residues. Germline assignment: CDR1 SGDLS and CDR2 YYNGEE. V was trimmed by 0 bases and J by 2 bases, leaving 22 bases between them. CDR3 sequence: CASSVEGVLERVYTDTQYF. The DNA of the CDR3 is TGTGCCAGCAGCGTAGAAGGGGTTCTGGAGCGGGTATACACAGATACGCAGTATTTT.

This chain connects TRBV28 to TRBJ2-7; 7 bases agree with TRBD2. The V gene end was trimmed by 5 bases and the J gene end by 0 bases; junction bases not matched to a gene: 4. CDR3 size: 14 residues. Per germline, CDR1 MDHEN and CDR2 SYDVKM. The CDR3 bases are TGTGCCAGCAGTCTAGCGGTGATCTCCTACGAGCAGTACTTC. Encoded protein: CASSLAVISYEQYF.

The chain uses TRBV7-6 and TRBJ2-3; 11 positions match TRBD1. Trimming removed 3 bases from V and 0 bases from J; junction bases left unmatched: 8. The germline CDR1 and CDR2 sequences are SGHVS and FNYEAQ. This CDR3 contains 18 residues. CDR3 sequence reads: CASSLGQGGIPSTDTQYF. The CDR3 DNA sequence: TGTGCCAGCAGCTTGGGACAGGGGGGCATTCCTAGCACAGATACGCAGTATTTT.

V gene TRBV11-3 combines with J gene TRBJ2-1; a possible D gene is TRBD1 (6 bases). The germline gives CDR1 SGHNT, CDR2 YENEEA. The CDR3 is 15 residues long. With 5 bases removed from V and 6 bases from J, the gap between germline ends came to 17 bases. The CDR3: CASSIRGQSSNEQFF. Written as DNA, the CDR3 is TGTGCCAGCAGCATACGGGGACAATCTAGCAATGAGCAGTTCTTC.

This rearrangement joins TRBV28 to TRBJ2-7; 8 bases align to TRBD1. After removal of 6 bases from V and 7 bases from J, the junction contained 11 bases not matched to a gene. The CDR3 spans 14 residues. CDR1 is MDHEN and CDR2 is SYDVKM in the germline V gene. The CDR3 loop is CASRSAGQGGEQYF. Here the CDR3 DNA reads TGTGCCAGCAGATCCGCCGGACAGGGCGGGGAGCAGTACTTC.

CDR3 region: CASRPGTGKETQYF. The CDR3 coding sequence is TGTGCCAGCAGACCAGGGACAGGGAAAGAGACCCAGTACTTC. The rearrangement uses TRBV7-8 and TRBJ2-5; TRBD1 matches 9 bases. CDR3 length equals 14 residues. Per germline, CDR1 SGHVS and CDR2 FQNEAQ. V was clipped by 6 bases and J by 3 bases; unmatched bases: 5.

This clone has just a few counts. The CDR3 loop reads CATSRETGVSNQPQHF. CDR3 sequence (DNA): TGTGCCACCAGCAGAGAGACAGGGGTTAGCAATCAGCCCCAGCATTTT. The genes are TRBV15 and TRBJ1-5, with 8 bases that match TRBD1. Germline V gives CDR1 LNHNV, CDR2 YYDKDF (reference sequence). J gave up 0 bases and V 0 bases, and 1 base lay outside the gene matches. The CDR3 consists of 16 residues.

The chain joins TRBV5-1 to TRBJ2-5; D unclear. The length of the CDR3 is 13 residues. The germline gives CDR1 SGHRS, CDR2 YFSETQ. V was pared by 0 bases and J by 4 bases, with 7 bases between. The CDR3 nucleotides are TGCGCCAGCAGCTTGGAACTTGGAGAGACCCAGTACTTC. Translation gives CASSLELGETQYF.

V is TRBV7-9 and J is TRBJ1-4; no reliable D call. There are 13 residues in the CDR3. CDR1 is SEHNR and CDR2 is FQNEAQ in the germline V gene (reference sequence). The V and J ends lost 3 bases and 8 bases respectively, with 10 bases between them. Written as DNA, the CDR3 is TGTGCCAGCAGCTTCTCGGGAGGCGAAAAACTGTTTTTT. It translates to CASSFSGGEKLFF.

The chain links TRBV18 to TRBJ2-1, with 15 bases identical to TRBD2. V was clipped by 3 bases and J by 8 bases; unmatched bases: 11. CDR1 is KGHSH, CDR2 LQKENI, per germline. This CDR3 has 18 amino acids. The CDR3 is CASSPRTSGGARIDEQFF. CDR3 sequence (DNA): TGTGCCAGCTCACCGCGGACTAGCGGGGGGGCCCGTATAGATGAGCAGTTCTTC.